This note documents a single T cell receptor beta chain sequence. The V end was cut by 1 base, the J end by 5 bases, with 13 bases between. CDR1 is LGHNA and CDR2 is YNFKEQ in the germline V gene. The CDR3 loop spans 15 amino acids. This entry is derived from a study of blood T cell repertoires in COVID-19. Study-wide background: Both acute and convalescent COVID-19 samples were obtained from the United States, Italy and Spain.

This table comes from immunoSEQ multiplex PCR, and its TCRdb copy is limited to in-frame clones, with some not included. The sample records some 190,000 clones, 65% to 80% being singletons. Sequenced input: peripheral blood. V and J are TRBV4-2 and TRBJ2-3, with D possibly TRBD2 on 7 matching bases. The clonotype originates from a woman aged 45-60 years with acute or convalescent COVID-19. CDR3 loop: CASSQAGGAEDTQYF. DNA for the CDR3: TGTGCCAGCAGCCAAGCTGGGGGGGCGGAAGATACGCAGTATTTT.